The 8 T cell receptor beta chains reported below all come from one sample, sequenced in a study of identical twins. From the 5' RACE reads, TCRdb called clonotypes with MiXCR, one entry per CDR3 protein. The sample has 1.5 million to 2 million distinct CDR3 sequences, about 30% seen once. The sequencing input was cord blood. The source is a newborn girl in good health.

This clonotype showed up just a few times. The CDR3, as DNA: TGCAGTGCTAGAAGCTATAGCAATCAGCCCCAGCATTTT. It is translated as CSARSYSNQPQHF. The chain employs TRBV20-1 and TRBJ1-5; D not certain. The CDR3 length is 13 residues. Trimming cost V 2 bases and J 0 bases, with 5 bases left between them. Germline CDR1 is DFQATT and CDR2 is SNEGSKA (reference sequence).

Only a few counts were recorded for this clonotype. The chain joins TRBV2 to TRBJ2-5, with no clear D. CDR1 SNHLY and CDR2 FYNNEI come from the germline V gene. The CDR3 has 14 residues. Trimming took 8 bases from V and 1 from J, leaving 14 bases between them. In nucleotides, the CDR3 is TGTGCCAGCCTACACTCGGCAACCCAAGAGACCCAGTACTTC. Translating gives CASLHSATQETQYF.

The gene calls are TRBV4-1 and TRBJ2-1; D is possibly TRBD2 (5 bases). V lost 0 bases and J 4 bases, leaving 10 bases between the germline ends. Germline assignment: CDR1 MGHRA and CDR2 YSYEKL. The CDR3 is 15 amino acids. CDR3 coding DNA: TGCGCCAGCAGCCAAGATAAAGGACTGTACAATGAGCAGTTCTTC. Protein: CASSQDKGLYNEQFF.

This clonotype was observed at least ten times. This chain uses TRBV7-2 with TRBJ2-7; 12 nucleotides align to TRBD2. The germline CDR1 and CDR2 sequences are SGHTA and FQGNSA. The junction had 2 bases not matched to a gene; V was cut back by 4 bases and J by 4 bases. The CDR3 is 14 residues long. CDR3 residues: CASSSTSGGYEQYF. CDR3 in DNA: TGTGCCAGCAGCTCGACTAGCGGGGGATACGAGCAGTACTTC.

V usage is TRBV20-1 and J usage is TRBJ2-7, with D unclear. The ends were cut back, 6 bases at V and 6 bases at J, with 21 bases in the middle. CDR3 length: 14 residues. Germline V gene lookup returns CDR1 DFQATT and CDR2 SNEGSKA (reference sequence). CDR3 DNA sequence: TGCAGTGCCACCTCAAGGACCGAGAGGCGCGAGCAGTACTTC. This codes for CSATSRTERREQYF.

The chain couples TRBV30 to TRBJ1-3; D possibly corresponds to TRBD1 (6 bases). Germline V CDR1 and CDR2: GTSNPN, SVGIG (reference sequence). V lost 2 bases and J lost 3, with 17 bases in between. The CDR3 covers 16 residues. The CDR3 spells CAWSSRTASFGNTIYF. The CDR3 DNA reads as TGTGCCTGGAGTTCCCGGACAGCGAGCTTTGGAAACACCATATATTTT. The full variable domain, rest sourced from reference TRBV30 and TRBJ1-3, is SQTIHQWPATLVQPVGSPLSLECTVEGTSNPNLYWYRQAAGRGLQLLFYSVGIGQISSEVPQNLSASRPQDRQFILSSKKLLLSDSGFYLCAWSSRTASFGNTIYFGEGSWLTVV.

The CDR3 is CASSVGTGVQETQYF. In DNA, the CDR3 is TGTGCCAGCAGCGTAGGGACAGGGGTCCAAGAGACCCAGTACTTC. This sequence joins TRBV9 and TRBJ2-5; 9 nucleotides line up with TRBD1. J gave up 1 base and V 0 bases, and 1 base lay outside the gene matches. Germline CDR1 SGDLS, CDR2 YYNGEE. This CDR3 is built from 15 residues.

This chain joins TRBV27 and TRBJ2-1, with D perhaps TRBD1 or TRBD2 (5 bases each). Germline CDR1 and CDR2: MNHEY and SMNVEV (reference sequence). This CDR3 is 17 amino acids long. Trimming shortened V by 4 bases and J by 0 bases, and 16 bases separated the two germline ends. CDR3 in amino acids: CASSSPLRGSSYNEQFF. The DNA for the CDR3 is TGTGCCAGCAGTTCCCCTTTACGGGGCAGCTCCTACAATGAGCAGTTCTTC.